The TCR beta chain described here comes from a study of blood T cell repertoires in COVID-19. The CDR3 spans 15 residues. Trimming took 7 bases from V and 0 from J, leaving 15 bases between them. Germline V gene lookup returns CDR1 SNHLY and CDR2 FYNNEI. Study members were between 18 and 89 years old and lived in 20 to 25 US regions. Participants' own reports of clinical history determined their cohort assignment. Per the authors' pipeline: Researchers report that nucleated cell counts were estimated from reference gene primer amplification. Sequenced by immunoSEQ multiplex PCR; TCRdb stores in-frame clones only, minus some. The DNA gave D and trimming, while V, J and clone size come from that table. This sample has some 490,000 clones; roughly nine tenths occur once, and the top ten carry 8% to 9.5%. This clone showed up just a few times.

The receptor was derived from a woman between 55 and 75 years old who had recovered from COVID-19. Sample: PBMCs or T cells enriched from blood (not recorded which). The chain joins TRBV2 to TRBJ1-2, with D possibly TRBD1 on 6 matching bases. The DNA for the CDR3 is TGTGCCAGCACTAGGGAGGGGGGCTCTAACTATGGCTACACCTTC. Translation gives CASTREGGSNYGYTF.